This T cell receptor beta chain appears in the sequencing data of a study of long-term antiretroviral therapy in people with HIV (dated by TCRdb to between 2020 and 2023). Some background on the complete study: Collection of the earliest samples took place about a decade ahead of the 2015 WHO recommendation for immediate ART, at a time when ART was typically delayed until CD4 counts fell. A total of fewer than 250 cryopreserved PBMC samples came from 25 to 35 adults with confirmed HIV infection and were collected serially over a mean of roughly six years (range 1-12). Of the roughly 31 participants with HIV, ten to eleven were female. A retrospective serial study tested whether changes in peripheral blood TRB repertoire composition and diversity were associated with ART initiation and durable HIV suppression. No cross-contamination during QIAcube processing turned up in test extractions that ran a monoclonal T-cell line alongside more than 30 polyclonal samples. Here is what the overall study found, with its caveats: Because pre-ART samples had limited cell numbers, unsorted PBMC were profiled rather than sorted CD4+ and CD8+ T cells. Starting ART was linked to a significant rise in TRB diversity, yet even after long-term ART the diversity remained significantly lower than in transplant donor controls. The samples were dated from about 2004 to 2018, and the ART regimens that were used may be less effective than current ART regimens. CDR3 length ranges in HIV repertoires were narrower than in controls, and network structure suggested an antigen-experienced repertoire with only a slight naive shift after ART. Because PBMC availability was limited, only the TCR beta chain was sequenced, with no alpha chain pairing. Inferences about post-ART repertoire changes are limited because no data were available on ART adherence, viral resistance or therapy changes. The repertoire was dominated across all time points by expanded TRB clones identified before ART initiation, although this dominance was seen to fluctuate and to decrease in many PLHIV after ART.

This clone was observed once. Its antigen has not been determined. No much larger clone is present one base from it, and per-base qualities are unavailable. Participants were included only if at least one PBMC sample before ART initiation and at least two post-ART samples were available. All participants with HIV were treated in the United States of America. Before DNA extraction, cryopreserved samples of about 0.9-11 million PBMC were thawed and washed. At the time of the earliest PBMC sample, participants with HIV were aged between about 20 and 54 years. Each participant contributed PBMC samples from 1-4 timepoints before ART initiation and 2-8 timepoints after ART initiation, with a median of 7 samples. For every participant, serial HIV viral load, CD4+ T-cell count, ART history and demographic data were obtained. A Qiagen kit on a QIAcube was used to extract genomic DNA from unsorted PBMC, with samples processed in batches of 12.

The immunoSEQ hsTCRB v3.0 assay was used at survey level resolution to sequence the TRB variable region. A depth of roughly 35,000-55,000 T-cell genomes per sample was targeted for TRB sequencing. TRB libraries were pooled and sequenced on an Illumina MiSeq using a v3 150-cycle kit. For the original study's pipeline: Repertoire analysis ran in R within a reproducible Nextflow workflow covering QC, data transformation and analysis. LymphoSeq2, an R package for exploring AIRR-Seq data, was used to implement custom analyses. A few samples that produced fewer than 5000 total TRB sequences were removed, so fewer than 200 HIV repertoires were analyzed. Of the approximately 190 retained HIV repertoires, almost 60 were collected before and approximately 130 after ART initiation. Each repertoire was downsampled to 5000 TRB nucleotide sequences, and summary statistics were averaged across 100 downsampling iterations. Only TRB sequences with CDR3 regions of at least seven amino acids were retained for analysis. Diversity was measured with a Shannon entropy-derived clonality score and the Gini coefficient. In repertoire networks, the top 5000 CDR3 amino acid sequences were linked whenever an edit distance of one separated two sequences. For TRB CDR3 amino acid sequences, antigen specificity groups and MHC restriction were predicted with GLIPH2. To flag known associations with CMV, EBV, HIV or tissue antigens, CDR3 amino acid sequences were compared against VDJdb and McPAS-TCR. Pre-ART, post-ART and control groups were compared with Wilcoxon signed-rank tests and Holm-Bonferroni correction. TCRdb took over this immuneACCESS table, retaining in-frame rearrangements with V and J assigned. Such tables are incomplete; in checked studies, under half of the missing clones stem from an unresolved V gene, and the remainder is unexplained. The V and J calls and the clone size are those of that table, but D and trimming were determined from the DNA. Across this sample there are 20,000 to 30,000 clones, with around 81% seen only once. The biggest ten clones account for approximately 15% of the sample.

Based on the germline V gene, the CDR1 and CDR2 sequences are SGDLS and YYNGEE. V and J lose 0 bases and 1 base, and a span of 14 bases separates them. There are 16 amino acids in the CDR3, from cysteine to phenylalanine inclusive. Only CDR3 DNA is held: 48 bases, read in frame from base 1. The receptor chain draws on TRBV9 and TRBJ2-7, with TRBD2 tentatively as D gene (5 bases match). The TCR comes from a woman under 30 with HIV. The specimen was unsorted PBMCs, collected at the start of antiretroviral therapy, before treatment. The sequenced DNA is TGTGCCAGCAGCGTAGGGGTGGAGGAAAGGTCCTACGAGCAGTACTTC. It translates to CASSVGVEERSYEQYF.